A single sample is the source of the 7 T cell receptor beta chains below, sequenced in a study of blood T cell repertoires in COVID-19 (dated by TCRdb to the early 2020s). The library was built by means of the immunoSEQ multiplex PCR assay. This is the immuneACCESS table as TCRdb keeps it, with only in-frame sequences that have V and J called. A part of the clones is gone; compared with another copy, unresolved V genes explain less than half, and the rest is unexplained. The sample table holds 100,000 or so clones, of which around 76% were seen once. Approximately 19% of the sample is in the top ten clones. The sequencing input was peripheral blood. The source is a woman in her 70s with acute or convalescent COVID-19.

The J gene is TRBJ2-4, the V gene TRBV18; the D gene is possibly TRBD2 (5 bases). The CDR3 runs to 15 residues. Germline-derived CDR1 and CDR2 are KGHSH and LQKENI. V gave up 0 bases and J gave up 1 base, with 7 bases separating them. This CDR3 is CASSPPTGAKNIQYF. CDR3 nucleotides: TGTGCCAGCTCACCACCGACGGGGGCCAAAAACATTCAGTACTTC.

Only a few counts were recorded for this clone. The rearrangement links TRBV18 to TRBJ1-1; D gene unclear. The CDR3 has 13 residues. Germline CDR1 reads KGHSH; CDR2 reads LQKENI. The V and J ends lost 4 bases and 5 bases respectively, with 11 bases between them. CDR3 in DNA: TGTGCCAGCTCACAAACGGGGAGTACTGAAGCTTTCTTT. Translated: CASSQTGSTEAFF. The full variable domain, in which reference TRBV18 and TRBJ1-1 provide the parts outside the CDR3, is NAGVMQNPRHLVRRRGQEARLRCSPMKGHSHVYWYRQLPEEGLKFMVYLQKENIIDESGMPKERFSAEFPKEGPSILRIQQVVRGDSAAYFCASSQTGSTEAFFGQGTRLTVV.

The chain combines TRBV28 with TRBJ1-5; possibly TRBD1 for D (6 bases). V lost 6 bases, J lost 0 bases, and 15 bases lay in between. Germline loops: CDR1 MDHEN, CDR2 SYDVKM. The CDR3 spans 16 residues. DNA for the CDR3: TGTGCCAGCAGCTCGGACAGAATATATAGCAATCAGCCCCAGCATTTT. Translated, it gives CASSSDRIYSNQPQHF.

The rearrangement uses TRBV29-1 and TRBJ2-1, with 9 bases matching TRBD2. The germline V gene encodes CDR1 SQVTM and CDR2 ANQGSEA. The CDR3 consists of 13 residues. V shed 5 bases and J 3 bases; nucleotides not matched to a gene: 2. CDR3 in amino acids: CSVSAGGYNEQFF. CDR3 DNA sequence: TGCAGCGTTTCAGCGGGGGGCTACAATGAGCAGTTCTTC.

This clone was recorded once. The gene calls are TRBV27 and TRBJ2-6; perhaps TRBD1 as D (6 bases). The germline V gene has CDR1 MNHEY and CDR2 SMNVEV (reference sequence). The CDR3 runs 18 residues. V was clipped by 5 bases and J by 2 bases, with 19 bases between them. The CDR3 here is CASSLDVVTGPGANVLTF. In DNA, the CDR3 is TGTGCCAGCAGTCTTGACGTAGTCACAGGGCCTGGGGCCAACGTCCTGACTTTC. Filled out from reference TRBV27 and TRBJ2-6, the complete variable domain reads EAQVTQNPRYLITVTGKKLTVTCSQNMNHEYMSWYRQDPGLGLRQIYYSMNVEVTDKGDVPEGYKVSRKEKRNFPLILESPSPNQTSLYFCASSLDVVTGPGANVLTFGAGSRLTVL.

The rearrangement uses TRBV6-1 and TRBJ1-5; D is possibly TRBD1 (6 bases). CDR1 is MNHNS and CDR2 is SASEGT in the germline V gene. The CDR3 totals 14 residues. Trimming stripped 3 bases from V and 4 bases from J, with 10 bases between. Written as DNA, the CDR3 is TGTGCCAGCAGTGACAGGGGTTGGAATCAGCCCCAGCATTTT. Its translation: CASSDRGWNQPQHF.

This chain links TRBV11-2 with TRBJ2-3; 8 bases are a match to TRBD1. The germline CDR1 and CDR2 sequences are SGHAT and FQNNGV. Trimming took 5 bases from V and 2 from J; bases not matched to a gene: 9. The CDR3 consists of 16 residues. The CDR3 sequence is CASSLLGDRYTDTQYF. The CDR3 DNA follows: TGTGCCAGCAGCCTCCTCGGGGACAGGTACACAGATACGCAGTATTTT.